A selection of T cell receptor beta chains follows, all from one sample in a study of T cell responses to AZD1222 COVID-19 vaccine. Here immunoSEQ multiplex PCR was the method, and the copy in TCRdb shows in-frame clones only, minus some. Among roughly 180,000 clones listed, 80% to 90% were seen once. The sequencing used peripheral blood, collected on day 0 of AZD1222 vaccination. Receptors originate from an adult in good health. The CDR3 runs from the conserved cysteine through the conserved F or W. Each record gives: J gene, V gene, D gene, clone size, CDR3 DNA, CDR3 protein. The D gene is left open where the match is weak. For some rows the clone size is stated as once, few or many, or as a class when expanded; others skip it.

j_call: TRBJ1-5
v_call: TRBV3-1/TRBV3-2
d_call: .
clone_size: few
cdr3_nt: TGTGCCAGCAGCCAAGATCGACTCTCGGGGAATCAGCCCCAGCATTTT
cdr3_aa: CASSQDRLSGNQPQHF

j_call: TRBJ1-6
v_call: TRBV4-3
d_call: TRBD1
clone_size: .
cdr3_nt: TGCGCCAGCAGCCCCGGGACAGGGAATTATAATTCACCCCTCCACTTT
cdr3_aa: CASSPGTGNYNSPLHF

j_call: TRBJ2-2
v_call: TRBV6-5
d_call: .
clone_size: .
cdr3_nt: TGTGCCAGCAGAAAGGGGGTGCTCAGCACCGGGGAGCTGTTTTTT
cdr3_aa: CASRKGVLSTGELFF

j_call: TRBJ2-5
v_call: TRBV24-1
d_call: .
clone_size: .
cdr3_nt: TGTGCCACCAGTGATGGGCAGGGCGGGGAGACCCAGTACTTC
cdr3_aa: CATSDGQGGETQYF

j_call: TRBJ2-7
v_call: TRBV5-1
d_call: TRBD1
clone_size: .
cdr3_nt: TGCGCCAGCAGCAAGGACTCGACAGGGGGCGTTTACGAGCAGTACTTC
cdr3_aa: CASSKDSTGGVYEQYF

j_call: TRBJ2-2
v_call: TRBV7-9
d_call: .
clone_size: .
cdr3_nt: TGTGCCAGCAGCTTAGGTTCAGGGGATCCCGGGGAGCTGTTTTTT
cdr3_aa: CASSLGSGDPGELFF

j_call: TRBJ1-6
v_call: TRBV28
d_call: .
clone_size: .
cdr3_nt: TGTGCCAGCAGTACACCGGGACTCCCGAGCTCCTATAATTCACCCCTCCACTTT
cdr3_aa: CASSTPGLPSSYNSPLHF

j_call: TRBJ2-7
v_call: TRBV5-6
d_call: TRBD1
clone_size: few
cdr3_nt: TGTGCCAGCAGCCGGACGGGACAGAACTCCTACGAGCAGTACTTC
cdr3_aa: CASSRTGQNSYEQYF

j_call: TRBJ2-6
v_call: TRBV18
d_call: .
clone_size: .
cdr3_nt: TGTGCCAGCTCACCAGAGGTCCAGAACGTCCTGACTTTC
cdr3_aa: CASSPEVQNVLTF

j_call: TRBJ1-2
v_call: TRBV7-9
d_call: .
clone_size: .
cdr3_nt: TGTGCCAGCAGCCGACGGGACGGCTATGGCTACACCTTC
cdr3_aa: CASSRRDGYGYTF

j_call: TRBJ2-6
v_call: TRBV28
d_call: .
clone_size: .
cdr3_nt: TGTGCCAGCAGCCCCCGAGGCTCTGGGGCCAACGTCCTGACTTTC
cdr3_aa: CASSPRGSGANVLTF

j_call: TRBJ2-2
v_call: TRBV5-1
d_call: TRBD1
clone_size: .
cdr3_nt: TGCGCCAGCAGCAGAGCGGGACAGGGTAGCGCCGGGGAGCTGTTTTTT
cdr3_aa: CASSRAGQGSAGELFF

j_call: TRBJ2-2
v_call: TRBV11-2
d_call: .
clone_size: .
cdr3_nt: TGTGCCAGCAGCCAATTAAGGGGGAGAGGCGGGGAGCTGTTTTTT
cdr3_aa: CASSQLRGRGGELFF

j_call: TRBJ2-1
v_call: TRBV5-1
d_call: TRBD2
clone_size: .
cdr3_nt: TGCGCCAGCAGCTTGGCAGGCGGGGGAACCTACAATGAGCAGTTCTTC
cdr3_aa: CASSLAGGGTYNEQFF

j_call: TRBJ2-5
v_call: TRBV7-9
d_call: .
clone_size: once
cdr3_nt: TGTGCCAGTAAAAGTCTTACCTCCGGGGGCCAGACCCAGTACTTC
cdr3_aa: CASKSLTSGGQTQYF

j_call: TRBJ2-1
v_call: TRBV14
d_call: .
clone_size: .
cdr3_nt: TGTGCCAGCAGCCAAGACCCCTGGGGGGCCTCTGGGGGCTCCTACAATGAGCAGTTCTTC
cdr3_aa: CASSQDPWGASGGSYNEQFF

j_call: TRBJ1-1
v_call: TRBV2
d_call: TRBD1
clone_size: .
cdr3_nt: TGTGCCAGCAGGACGGGGACAGAGATGAACACTGAAGCTTTCTTT
cdr3_aa: CASRTGTEMNTEAFF

j_call: TRBJ2-2
v_call: TRBV12-3/TRBV12-4
d_call: .
clone_size: .
cdr3_nt: TGTGCCAGCAGTTTCTTTGTATCCGGGGAGCTGTTTTTT
cdr3_aa: CASSFFVSGELFF

j_call: TRBJ1-3
v_call: TRBV4-1
d_call: .
clone_size: .
cdr3_nt: TGCGCCAGCAGCCAAGTTATACGCGGAGGCCCCTCTGGAAACACCATATATTTT
cdr3_aa: CASSQVIRGGPSGNTIYF

j_call: TRBJ2-2
v_call: TRBV7-9
d_call: .
clone_size: .
cdr3_nt: TGTGCCAGCGGCCGGCCGAACACCGGGGAGCTGTTTTTT
cdr3_aa: CASGRPNTGELFF

j_call: TRBJ2-3
v_call: TRBV5-1
d_call: TRBD2
clone_size: .
cdr3_nt: TGCGCCAGCAATCCAGCGGGGGATACAGATACGCAGTATTTT
cdr3_aa: CASNPAGDTDTQYF

j_call: TRBJ2-7
v_call: TRBV6-2/TRBV6-3
d_call: .
clone_size: .
cdr3_nt: TGTGCCAGCAGTAAGACAAGTAGAGGGAACGAGCAGTACTTC
cdr3_aa: CASSKTSRGNEQYF

j_call: TRBJ2-6
v_call: TRBV7-3
d_call: .
clone_size: .
cdr3_nt: TGTGCCAGCAGCTTAGTGGGTCTGAGCGGGGCCAACGTCCTGACTTTC
cdr3_aa: CASSLVGLSGANVLTF

j_call: TRBJ2-1
v_call: TRBV14
d_call: TRBD1
clone_size: .
cdr3_nt: TGTGCCAGCAGCCATCGGGACAGTCCGTACAATGAGCAGTTCTTC
cdr3_aa: CASSHRDSPYNEQFF

j_call: TRBJ2-3
v_call: TRBV18
d_call: .
clone_size: .
cdr3_nt: TGTGCCAGCTCACCACCGAGCACAGATACGCAGTATTTT
cdr3_aa: CASSPPSTDTQYF

j_call: TRBJ1-1
v_call: TRBV5-6
d_call: TRBD1
clone_size: .
cdr3_nt: TGTGCCAGCAGCTTGGAAGGACAGGGATTTTATTTTACTGAAGCTTTCTTT
cdr3_aa: CASSLEGQGFYFTEAFF

j_call: TRBJ2-3
v_call: TRBV5-4
d_call: .
clone_size: few
cdr3_nt: TGTGCCAGCAGCTTGGCAGGGACAGATACGCAGTATTTT
cdr3_aa: CASSLAGTDTQYF

j_call: TRBJ1-1
v_call: TRBV7-3
d_call: .
clone_size: .
cdr3_nt: TGTGCCAGCAGCTTAATGGGGGGCCCGTCTGAAGCTTTCTTT
cdr3_aa: CASSLMGGPSEAFF

j_call: TRBJ1-4
v_call: TRBV25-1
d_call: .
clone_size: .
cdr3_nt: TGTGCCAGCACTATTGGCCAAAAACTGTTTTTT
cdr3_aa: CASTIGQKLFF

j_call: TRBJ1-6
v_call: TRBV2
d_call: TRBD1
clone_size: once
cdr3_nt: TGTGCCAGCATCTCTATTGCCGGGACAGGGAATTCACCCCTCCACTTT
cdr3_aa: CASISIAGTGNSPLHF

j_call: TRBJ1-5
v_call: TRBV19
d_call: .
clone_size: .
cdr3_nt: TGTGCCAGTAGTAAGGACAGCAAACTGTCAACGGATAGCAATCAGCCCCAGCATTTT
cdr3_aa: CASSKDSKLSTDSNQPQHF

j_call: TRBJ1-5
v_call: TRBV6-2/TRBV6-3
d_call: .
clone_size: many
cdr3_nt: TGTGCCAGCAGTCGGACAGATAATCAGCCCCAGCATTTT
cdr3_aa: CASSRTDNQPQHF